One and the same sample provided the 22 T cell receptor beta chains below, sequenced in a study of T cells after yellow fever vaccination. TCRdb redid the calling of the 5' RACE reads with MiXCR, one entry per CDR3 protein. Here the sample spans about 45,000 distinct CDR3 sequences, 6% to 7% being singletons. Source: PBMCs, either bulk or a sorted T-cell subset (CD4+, CD8+, memory, or dextramer-sorted; not recorded which), taken 45 days after the yellow fever booster vaccination. The receptors stem from a man aged 25 to 40 who received the YFV17D yellow fever vaccine.

This clonotype showed up many times. The chain has TRBV29-1 and TRBJ2-7; 9 bases match TRBD2. V lost 5 bases to trimming and J lost 0 bases; unmatched junction nucleotides: 5. The CDR3 runs 14 residues. Germline assignment: CDR1 SQVTM and CDR2 ANQGSEA. In DNA, the CDR3 is TGCAGCGTTTCCAGCGGGAGGAGCTCCTACGAGCAGTACTTC. Protein: CSVSSGRSSYEQYF.

At least ten counts were recorded for this clonotype. The V gene is TRBV7-8, the J gene TRBJ2-3; D ambiguous. The CDR3 runs to 13 residues. With 5 bases removed from V and 0 bases from J, the gap between germline ends came to 6 bases. Germline-derived CDR1 and CDR2 are SGHVS and FQNEAQ. The CDR3 here is CASSAGSTDTQYF. The CDR3 bases are TGTGCCAGCAGCGCCGGTAGCACAGATACGCAGTATTTT. Based on the CDR3 plus reference TRBV7-8 and TRBJ2-3, the full variable domain is GAGVSQSPRYKVAKRGQDVALRCDPISGHVSLFWYQQALGQGPEFLTYFQNEAQLDKSGLPSDRFFAERPEGSVSTLKIQRTQQEDSAVYLCASSAGSTDTQYFGPGTRLTVL.

This clonotype occurred many times. V usage is TRBV12-3 or TRBV12-4 and J usage is TRBJ1-1; 9 nucleotides match TRBD1. CDR3 length: 13 amino acids. V dropped 5 bases and J dropped 5; count of bases not matched to a gene: 3. CDR3 loop: CASSTTGGTEAFF. CDR3 nucleotides: TGTGCCAGCAGTACGACAGGGGGGACTGAAGCTTTCTTT.

The chain has TRBV5-1 and TRBJ2-3; D is perhaps TRBD1 or TRBD2 (5 bases each). Germline CDR1 is SGHRS and CDR2 is YFSETQ. CDR3 size: 14 residues. V dropped 4 bases and J dropped 6 bases, with 15 bases sitting between them. The CDR3 sequence: CASSNRDPDDTQYF. In DNA, the CDR3 is TGCGCCAGCAGCAACCGGGACCCGGATGATACGCAGTATTTT. Using reference TRBV5-1 and TRBJ2-3 for the parts outside the CDR3, the full variable domain is KAGVTQTPRYLIKTRGQQVTLSCSPISGHRSVSWYQQTPGQGLQFLFEYFSETQRNKGNFPGRFSGRQFSNSRSEMNVSTLELGDSALYLCASSNRDPDDTQYFGPGTRLTVL.

This chain links TRBV4-3 with TRBJ1-1; D remains unclear. Germline values: CDR1 LGHNA, CDR2 YSLEER. The CDR3 loop spans 14 amino acids. V shed 0 bases and J shed 11 bases, with 16 bases lying between them. The chain's CDR3 is CASSQDPVLGVAFF. Here the CDR3 DNA reads TGCGCCAGCAGCCAAGACCCCGTGTTGGGTGTGGCTTTCTTT.

The sample holds a few counts of this clonotype. The chain joins TRBV5-4 to TRBJ2-5; 10 bases match TRBD2. V gave up 0 bases and J gave up 6 bases; unmatched junction bases: 11. The CDR3 totals 17 residues. Germline CDR1 SGHNT, CDR2 YYREEE (reference sequence). CDR3 bases: TGTGCCAGCAGCTTGGGGGTGGCTAGCGGGAGTTCACAGACCCAGTACTTC. This encodes CASSLGVASGSSQTQYF.

This clonotype showed up many times. The chain carries TRBV6-5 and TRBJ1-4, with TRBD1 matching over 7 bases. CDR3 length equals 15 residues. Looked up from germline, CDR1 is MNHEY and CDR2 is SVGAGI. Unmatched junction bases numbered 7, after V lost 1 base and J lost 8 bases. CDR3 residues: CASSYLGRGREKLFF. CDR3 DNA: TGTGCCAGCAGTTACTTGGGGAGGGGGCGAGAAAAACTGTTTTTT.

This clonotype was picked up many times. This chain links TRBV7-9 with TRBJ1-4, with 10 positions matching TRBD1. Germline V CDR1 and CDR2: SEHNR, FQNEAQ (reference sequence). This CDR3 contains 15 residues. The V and J ends lost 7 bases and 8 bases, in that order; junction bases with no gene match: 10. The CDR3 DNA sequence: TGTGCCAGCATGCTCCGGGACAGGGGTTTGGAAAAACTGTTTTTT. This gives the protein CASMLRDRGLEKLFF.

This clonotype occurred a few times. One end of the junction varies from germline; a read error may be responsible. J is TRBJ1-5 and V is TRBV24-1; no clear D. The CDR3 consists of 12 residues. The germline V gene encodes CDR1 KGHDR and CDR2 SFDVKD. The DNA of the CDR3 is TGCGCCACCAGTGACGTCAATCAGCCCCAGCATTTT. Protein: CATSDVNQPQHF.

This clonotype was found a few times. It may be a read error: a sequence one base away is much more abundant. The CDR3 here is CASSTGLVGGTQYF. In nucleotides, the CDR3 is TGTGCCAGCAGCACCGGGTTGGTAGGCGGTACGCAGTATTTT. The chain is built from TRBV5-6 and TRBJ2-3; D uncertain. CDR3 length: 14 residues. Per the germline V gene, CDR1 is SGHDT and CDR2 is YYEEEE. Trimming stripped 4 bases from V and 8 bases from J, with 17 bases between.

The chain joins TRBV9 to TRBJ2-3; 12 nucleotides line up with TRBD2. The V gene's germline CDR1 is SGDLS and CDR2 YYNGEE. With V trimmed by 4 bases and J by 2 bases, 5 bases remained unmatched. The CDR3 is 16 amino acids. Written as DNA, the CDR3 is TGTGCCAGCAGCATACTAGCGGGAGGCACCACAGATACGCAGTATTTT. The encoded protein is CASSILAGGTTDTQYF.

At least ten counts were recorded for this clonotype. The chain carries TRBV14 and TRBJ1-4; D perhaps matches TRBD1 (5 bases). Germline loops: CDR1 SGHDN, CDR2 FVKESK. There are 15 residues in the CDR3. V was clipped by 5 bases and J by 8 bases, with 18 bases between them. The CDR3: CASSKRGVSGEKLFF. CDR3 nucleotide sequence: TGTGCCAGCAGCAAGAGGGGAGTCTCGGGGGAAAAACTGTTTTTT. The full variable domain, its missing parts supplied by reference TRBV14 and TRBJ1-4, is EAGVTQFPSHSVIEKGQTVTLRCDPISGHDNLYWYRRVMGKEIKFLLHFVKESKQDESGMPNNRFLAERTGGTYSTLKVQPAELEDSGVYFCASSKRGVSGEKLFFGSGTQLSVL.

This clonotype has at least ten counts. This sequence joins TRBV4-3 and TRBJ1-1; D uncertain. There are 14 residues in the CDR3. Trimming cost V 4 bases and J 2 bases, with 11 bases left between them. Germline V gene lookup returns CDR1 LGHNA and CDR2 YSLEER. DNA of the CDR3: TGCGCCAGCAGCCGCGTCAGCTATAACACTGAAGCTTTCTTT. Residues: CASSRVSYNTEAFF.

The sample holds many counts of this clonotype. The V call is TRBV18, the J call TRBJ2-1; perhaps TRBD1 as D (5 bases). Trimming pared 4 bases from V and 8 bases from J, leaving 21 bases between. Per the germline V gene, CDR1 is KGHSH and CDR2 is LQKENI. The CDR3 extends over 16 amino acids. DNA for the CDR3: TGTGCCAGCTCACGACTTGACAGTTCCCTAGGGGATGAGCAGTTCTTC. Residues: CASSRLDSSLGDEQFF.

This clonotype showed up many times. A junction end diverges from the germline sequence, so it may reflect a read error. CDR3 protein: CASSPTAGSGSYNEQFF. For the CDR3, the DNA is TGTGCTAGCAGCCCTACTGCTGGGTCGGGCTCCTACAATGAGCAGTTCTTC. J is TRBJ2-1 and V is TRBV7-7; D remains unclear. Per germline, CDR1 SSHAT and CDR2 FNYEAQ (reference sequence). CDR3 length: 17 residues.

V usage is TRBV12-3 or TRBV12-4 and J usage is TRBJ1-2, with D uncertain. There are 16 residues in the CDR3. The V gene lost 2 bases and the J gene lost 4 bases, with 17 bases spanning the gap. The CDR3, as DNA: TGTGCCAGCAGTTTATGGCCAATGCAGAGTATCTATGGCTACACCTTC. This codes for CASSLWPMQSIYGYTF.

The chain is built from TRBV6-1 and TRBJ1-2; D perhaps matches TRBD1 (5 bases). This CDR3 is built from 14 residues. Trimming left V 8 bases short and J 5 bases short, with 18 bases between. CDR1 and CDR2 from the germline V gene are MNHNS and SASEGT. The CDR3 sequence is CASSTGGSKYGYTF. For the CDR3, the DNA is TGTGCCAGCTCTACGGGGGGGTCCAAGTATGGCTACACCTTC.

This clonotype was counted many times. V is TRBV29-1 and J is TRBJ2-6; the D gene is possibly TRBD2 (5 bases). The germline CDR1 and CDR2 sequences are SQVTM and ANQGSEA. V lost 7 bases and J lost 4, with 20 bases in between. The CDR3 covers 16 residues. The CDR3 region has the DNA TGCAGCGGACTGGACTCTCGAGCATCCGGGGCCAACGTCCTGACTTTC. Protein sequence: CSGLDSRASGANVLTF.

The rearrangement links TRBV7-2 to TRBJ2-1; D call uncertain. V was clipped by 2 bases and J by 9 bases, with 11 bases between them. There are 13 residues in the CDR3. Germline assignment: CDR1 SGHTA and CDR2 FQGNSA. Written as DNA, the CDR3 is TGTGCCAGCAGCTTACGGATAGCCGGTGAGCAGTTCTTC. It specifies CASSLRIAGEQFF.

The chain uses TRBV2 and TRBJ2-4, with TRBD2 identical over 7 bases. Looked up from germline, CDR1 is SNHLY and CDR2 is FYNNEI. Trimming removed 7 bases from V and 3 bases from J; junction bases left unmatched: 12. The CDR3 loop spans 16 amino acids. The CDR3 is CASNGRIRGVKNIQYF. Written as DNA, the CDR3 is TGTGCCAGCAATGGGCGTATACGGGGGGTCAAAAACATTCAGTACTTC.

V usage is TRBV28 and J usage is TRBJ2-7; D is ambiguous. Germline loops: CDR1 MDHEN, CDR2 SYDVKM. The CDR3 consists of 11 residues. V was trimmed by 3 bases and J by 4 bases, leaving 4 bases between them. CDR3 bases: TGTGCCAGCAGTTTTTGGTACGAGCAGTACTTC. Translated, it gives CASSFWYEQYF.

This clonotype was recorded many times. The V call is TRBV12-3 or TRBV12-4, the J call TRBJ2-3, with D hard to call. CDR3 length: 13 amino acids. V lost 5 bases, J lost 4 bases, and 10 bases lay in between. CDR3 in amino acids: CASSLDRSDTQYF. The DNA for the CDR3 is TGTGCCAGCAGTCTGGACCGTTCAGATACGCAGTATTTT.